These T cell receptor beta chains were read from a single sample in a study of CD8 T cells in Susac syndrome. TCRdb re-called the immunoSEQ multiplex PCR reads with MiXCR, one entry per CDR3 protein. This sample has hundreds of thousands of distinct CDR3 sequences, with around 83% found just once. Source material: CD8+ T cells from PBMCs. These TCRs come from a human donor with multiple sclerosis. CDR3s include the opening cysteine and the closing phenylalanine or tryptophan. D genes are given only for firm matches. Clone size is given for some rows only: seen once, a few or many times, or a class if the clone is expanded.

D: NA; length: 16; size: NA; V: TRBV5-4; J: TRBJ2-7; CDR3: CASSPYSGTSSYEQYF; DNA: TGTGCCAGCAGCCCCTACTCCGGGACGAGCTCCTACGAGCAGTACTTC
D: TRBD1; length: 13; size: NA; V: TRBV29-1; J: TRBJ2-7; CDR3: CSVEDRDPVEQYF; DNA: TGCAGCGTTGAGGACAGGGATCCGGTCGAGCAGTACTTC
D: NA; length: 14; size: NA; V: TRBV5-1; J: TRBJ2-7; CDR3: CASSLEPGFYEQYF; DNA: TGCGCCAGCAGCTTGGAGCCAGGGTTCTACGAGCAGTACTTC
D: TRBD1; length: 16; size: NA; V: TRBV27; J: TRBJ2-7; CDR3: CASSLTGQGRDYEQYF; DNA: TGTGCCAGCAGTCTGACTGGACAGGGGAGGGACTACGAGCAGTACTTC
D: NA; length: 13; size: NA; V: TRBV28; J: TRBJ1-5; CDR3: CASRVYSNQPQHF; DNA: TGTGCCAGCAGGGTATATAGCAATCAGCCCCAGCATTTT
D: NA; length: 16; size: NA; V: TRBV9; J: TRBJ2-2; CDR3: CASSDPHRGSTGELFF; DNA: TGTGCCAGCAGCGACCCCCACCGGGGGAGCACCGGGGAGCTGTTTTTT
D: TRBD1; length: 12; size: NA; V: TRBV2; J: TRBJ2-1; CDR3: CASTGQNNEQFF; DNA: TGTGCCAGCACGGGACAGAACAATGAGCAGTTCTTC
D: NA; length: 14; size: NA; V: TRBV2; J: TRBJ1-5; CDR3: CASRGLRDDQPQHF; DNA: TGTGCCAGCAGGGGACTGAGGGACGATCAGCCCCAGCATTTT
D: NA; length: 17; size: NA; V: TRBV4-1; J: TRBJ2-3; CDR3: CASSQDPGAGNTDTQYF; DNA: TGCGCCAGCAGCCAAGATCCGGGTGCAGGGAACACAGATACGCAGTATTTT
D: NA; length: 19; size: NA; V: TRBV6-2/TRBV6-3; J: TRBJ2-2; CDR3: CASSYPRGVEPLNTGELFF; DNA: TGTGCCAGCAGTTACCCGAGAGGGGTGGAACCCCTCAACACCGGGGAGCTGTTTTTT
D: NA; length: 15; size: once; V: TRBV27; J: TRBJ2-7; CDR3: CASSLEAGILNEQYF; DNA: TGTGCCAGCAGCCTAGAGGCGGGGATTTTGAACGAGCAGTACTTC
D: NA; length: 14; size: NA; V: TRBV27; J: TRBJ1-1; CDR3: CASNLGSGNTEAFF; DNA: TGTGCCAGCAACCTTGGCAGCGGGAACACTGAAGCTTTCTTT
D: NA; length: 15; size: NA; V: TRBV13; J: TRBJ2-3; CDR3: CASTLGGTHTDTQYF; DNA: TGTGCCAGCACCCTCGGGGGGACACACACAGATACGCAGTATTTT
D: TRBD1; length: 15; size: NA; V: TRBV12-3/TRBV12-4; J: TRBJ1-5; CDR3: CASTQTGSRHQPQHF; DNA: TGTGCCAGCACCCAGACAGGGAGTCGTCATCAGCCCCAGCATTTT
D: TRBD2; length: 16; size: NA; V: TRBV5-4; J: TRBJ2-3; CDR3: CASSLRSGGATDTQYF; DNA: TGTGCCAGCAGCTTGAGAAGCGGGGGGGCTACAGATACGCAGTATTTT
D: NA; length: 12; size: few; V: TRBV18; J: TRBJ2-5; CDR3: CASSPPEETQYF; DNA: TGTGCCAGCTCACCTCCGGAAGAGACCCAGTACTTC
D: NA; length: 14; size: NA; V: TRBV27; J: TRBJ2-3; CDR3: CASSSWAHSGGQYF; DNA: TGTGCCAGCAGTTCCTGGGCCCATTCCGGGGGGCAGTATTTT
D: NA; length: 14; size: NA; V: TRBV6-1; J: TRBJ1-3; CDR3: CASSEELSGNTIYF; DNA: TGTGCCAGCAGTGAAGAACTCTCTGGAAACACCATATATTTT
D: NA; length: 15; size: NA; V: TRBV5-6; J: TRBJ2-7; CDR3: CASSLRTEGNDEQYF; DNA: TGTGCCAGCAGCTTACGGACGGAGGGTAACGACGAGCAGTACTTC
D: TRBD1; length: 14; size: NA; V: TRBV29-1; J: TRBJ2-7; CDR3: CSAISQGVTYEQYF; DNA: TGCAGCGCCATCTCACAGGGGGTTACCTACGAGCAGTACTTC
D: TRBD1; length: 16; size: NA; V: TRBV7-2; J: TRBJ1-4; CDR3: CASSLLAGTENEKLFF; DNA: TGTGCCAGCAGCTTACTCGCCGGGACAGAGAATGAAAAACTGTTTTTT
D: NA; length: 16; size: NA; V: TRBV29-1; J: TRBJ1-1; CDR3: CSVEHRTVQVNTEAFF; DNA: TGCAGCGTTGAACATCGAACTGTCCAGGTGAACACTGAAGCTTTCTTT
D: NA; length: 12; size: NA; V: TRBV12-3/TRBV12-4; J: TRBJ2-1; CDR3: CASSLIANEQFF; DNA: TGTGCCAGCAGTTTGATAGCAAATGAGCAGTTCTTC
D: TRBD1; length: 16; size: NA; V: TRBV9; J: TRBJ1-6; CDR3: CASSLSRGTGNSPLHF; DNA: TGTGCCAGCAGCCTTTCCAGGGGGACAGGGAATTCACCCCTCCACTTT
D: NA; length: 14; size: NA; V: TRBV27; J: TRBJ1-5; CDR3: CASSFGQANQPQHF; DNA: TGTGCCAGCAGTTTTGGGCAGGCCAATCAGCCCCAGCATTTT
D: NA; length: 13; size: few; V: TRBV24-1; J: TRBJ2-5; CDR3: CATSDFNGETQYF; DNA: TGTGCCACCAGTGATTTCAATGGGGAGACCCAGTACTTC
D: NA; length: 13; size: NA; V: TRBV29-1; J: TRBJ2-1; CDR3: CSVETGLHNEQFF; DNA: TGCAGCGTTGAAACAGGGCTACACAATGAGCAGTTCTTC
D: NA; length: 12; size: NA; V: TRBV7-8; J: TRBJ1-1; CDR3: CASSHRVAEAFF; DNA: TGTGCCAGCAGCCATCGGGTGGCTGAAGCTTTCTTT
D: NA; length: 14; size: once; V: TRBV2; J: TRBJ2-1; CDR3: CASRGADDYNEQFF; DNA: TGTGCCAGCAGGGGAGCTGACGATTACAATGAGCAGTTCTTC
D: NA; length: 13; size: NA; V: TRBV30; J: TRBJ1-1; CDR3: CAWSVQGITEAFF; DNA: TGTGCCTGGAGTGTACAGGGTATCACTGAAGCTTTCTTT
D: TRBD2; length: 14; size: NA; V: TRBV11-2; J: TRBJ2-3; CDR3: CASSSRLATDTQYF; DNA: TGTGCCAGCAGCTCACGACTAGCTACAGATACGCAGTATTTT
D: NA; length: 14; size: NA; V: TRBV4-1; J: TRBJ1-2; CDR3: CASSQVRVHYGYTF; DNA: TGCGCCAGCAGCCAAGTAAGGGTTCACTATGGCTACACCTTC
D: NA; length: 16; size: NA; V: TRBV28; J: TRBJ2-2; CDR3: CASSLPRGQNTGELFF; DNA: TGTGCCAGCAGTTTACCCAGGGGACAGAACACCGGGGAGCTGTTTTTT
D: TRBD1; length: 21; size: NA; V: TRBV4-1; J: TRBJ1-1; CDR3: CASSQDEVRGRPPGVYTEAFF; DNA: TGCGCCAGCAGCCAAGATGAGGTCAGGGGGCGCCCCCCGGGGGTTTACACTGAAGCTTTCTTT
D: NA; length: 12; size: NA; V: TRBV27; J: TRBJ2-7; CDR3: CASSTPGVEQYF; DNA: TGTGCCAGCAGTACGCCCGGGGTGGAGCAGTACTTC
D: NA; length: 14; size: NA; V: TRBV5-6; J: TRBJ2-2; CDR3: CASSSWLGAGELFF; DNA: TGTGCCAGCAGCTCCTGGTTGGGGGCCGGGGAGCTGTTTTTT
D: TRBD1; length: 16; size: NA; V: TRBV7-9; J: TRBJ2-7; CDR3: CASSRHTGGLKNEQYF; DNA: TGTGCCAGCAGCCGACACACAGGGGGCTTAAAGAACGAGCAGTACTTC
D: NA; length: 13; size: NA; V: TRBV27; J: TRBJ2-7; CDR3: CASSFTASYEQYF; DNA: TGTGCCAGCAGTTTTACGGCGTCCTACGAGCAGTACTTC
D: NA; length: 15; size: NA; V: TRBV20-1; J: TRBJ2-7; CDR3: CSARDPQGETYEQYF; DNA: TGCAGTGCTAGAGATCCCCAGGGAGAAACCTACGAGCAGTACTTC
D: TRBD1; length: 17; size: NA; V: TRBV2; J: TRBJ1-1; CDR3: CASSAAQGTVMNTEAFF; DNA: TGTGCCAGCAGTGCGGCACAGGGGACGGTAATGAACACTGAAGCTTTCTTT
D: NA; length: 12; size: NA; V: TRBV28; J: TRBJ2-7; CDR3: CASRPTNREQYF; DNA: TGTGCCAGCCGACCCACCAATAGAGAGCAGTACTTC
D: TRBD1; length: 15; size: NA; V: TRBV5-1; J: TRBJ2-5; CDR3: CASSTGTGPGETQYF; DNA: TGCGCCAGCAGCACCGGGACAGGGCCGGGAGAGACCCAGTACTTC
D: NA; length: 15; size: NA; V: TRBV20-1; J: TRBJ2-1; CDR3: CSARKTVYLDNEQFF; DNA: TGCAGTGCAAGAAAGACAGTCTACCTGGACAATGAGCAGTTCTTC
D: NA; length: 14; size: NA; V: TRBV20-1; J: TRBJ2-6; CDR3: CSARDIMVANVLTF; DNA: TGCAGTGCTAGAGACATAATGGTAGCCAACGTCCTGACTTTC
D: NA; length: 16; size: NA; V: TRBV5-6; J: TRBJ2-1; CDR3: CASSSTELAPYNEQFF; DNA: TGTGCCAGCAGTTCTACAGAGCTTGCCCCCTACAATGAGCAGTTCTTC
D: NA; length: 14; size: once; V: TRBV7-6; J: TRBJ1-1; CDR3: CASRAGGTVTEAFF; DNA: TGTGCCAGCCGGGCGGGTGGGACTGTGACTGAAGCTTTCTTT